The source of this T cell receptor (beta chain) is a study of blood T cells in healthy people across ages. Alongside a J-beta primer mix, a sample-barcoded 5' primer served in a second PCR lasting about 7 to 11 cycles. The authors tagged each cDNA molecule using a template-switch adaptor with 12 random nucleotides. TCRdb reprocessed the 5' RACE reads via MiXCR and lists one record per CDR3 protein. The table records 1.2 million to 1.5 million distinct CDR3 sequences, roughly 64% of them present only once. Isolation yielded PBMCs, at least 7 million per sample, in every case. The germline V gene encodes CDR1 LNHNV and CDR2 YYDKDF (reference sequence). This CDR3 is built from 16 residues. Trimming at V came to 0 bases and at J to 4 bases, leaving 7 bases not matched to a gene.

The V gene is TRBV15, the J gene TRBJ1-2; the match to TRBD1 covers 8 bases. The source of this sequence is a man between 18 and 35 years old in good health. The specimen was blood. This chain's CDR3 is CATSRDPGGLSYGYTF. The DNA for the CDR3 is TGTGCCACCAGCAGAGACCCAGGGGGCCTTTCCTATGGCTACACCTTC.